The 22 T cell receptor beta chains listed next were all sequenced from one sample in a study of blood T cell repertoires in COVID-19. This table comes from immunoSEQ multiplex PCR, and its TCRdb copy is limited to in-frame clones, with some not included. The sample lists roughly 250,000 clones, over 80% occurring once. The sample comprised PBMCs or T cells enriched from blood (not recorded which). These receptors were obtained from a woman under 30 who had recovered from COVID-19.

The J gene is TRBJ1-1, the V gene TRBV5-6; D may be TRBD1 (6 bases). Trimming took off 3 bases at V and 10 bases at J, with 22 bases between the two ends. The germline V gene has CDR1 SGHDT and CDR2 YYEEEE. The CDR3 is 15 amino acids. In DNA form, the CDR3 reads TGTGCCAGCAGCTCCTCAATAAAGGGGGGGAAAAGAGCTTTCTTT. This gives the protein CASSSSIKGGKRAFF. Complete variable domain (other parts from reference TRBV5-6 and TRBJ1-1): DAGVTQSPTHLIKTRGQQVTLRCSPKSGHDTVSWYQQALGQGPQFIFQYYEEEERQRGNFPDRFSGHQFPNYSSELNVNALLLGDSALYLCASSSSIKGGKRAFFGQGTRLTVV.

V and J are TRBV7-2 and TRBJ2-1; D remains unclear. CDR3 size: 13 residues. V was trimmed by 3 bases and J by 6 bases, leaving 9 bases between them. The germline gives CDR1 SGHTA, CDR2 FQGNSA. CDR3 DNA: TGTGCCAGCAGCTTTCAGGTCACCAATGAGCAGTTCTTC. Its translation is CASSFQVTNEQFF.

This clone was counted a single time. The chain is built from TRBV5-1 and TRBJ1-5; tentatively, D is TRBD1 (6 bases). V lost 0 bases, J lost 7 bases, and 11 bases lay in between. Germline loops: CDR1 SGHRS, CDR2 YFSETQ. The CDR3 has 14 amino acids. The CDR3 spells CASSLETGGQPQHF. The CDR3 DNA is TGCGCCAGCAGCTTGGAGACAGGCGGACAGCCCCAGCATTTT. The full variable domain, rest sourced from reference TRBV5-1 and TRBJ1-5, is KAGVTQTPRYLIKTRGQQVTLSCSPISGHRSVSWYQQTPGQGLQFLFEYFSETQRNKGNFPGRFSGRQFSNSRSEMNVSTLELGDSALYLCASSLETGGQPQHFGDGTRLSIL.

The V call is TRBV7-9, the J call TRBJ2-6, with TRBD2 matching over 7 bases. V gave up 3 bases and J gave up 3 bases; unmatched junction bases: 11. CDR1 and CDR2 from the germline V gene are SEHNR and FQNEAQ (reference sequence). The CDR3 spans 18 residues. CDR3 region: CASSFYQRDYGGANVLTF. The CDR3 DNA is TGTGCCAGCAGCTTCTACCAGAGGGACTACGGTGGGGCCAACGTCCTGACTTTC.

V is TRBV7-9 and J is TRBJ2-1, with 12 bases lining up with TRBD2. The ends lost 4 bases at V and 8 bases at J; junction bases unmatched: 9. Germline V gene lookup returns CDR1 SEHNR and CDR2 FQNEAQ (reference sequence). The CDR3 spans 16 residues. The CDR3 sequence is CASSSSSGRAFYEQFF. The CDR3 DNA is TGTGCCAGCAGCTCATCTAGCGGGAGGGCCTTTTATGAGCAGTTCTTC.

CDR3 amino acids: CASSERVRSGNTIYF. In DNA form, the CDR3 reads TGTGCCAGCAGTGAGCGAGTTCGCTCTGGAAACACCATATATTTT. J is TRBJ1-3 and V is TRBV28; D unclear. Trimming took off 5 bases at V and 0 bases at J, with 11 bases between the two ends. This CDR3 has 15 residues. Germline V gives CDR1 MDHEN, CDR2 SYDVKM.

This clone has more than one count but fewer than ten. Other DNA sequences in the sample encode the same CDR3. V usage is TRBV5-5 and J usage is TRBJ1-1; 7 bases are a match to TRBD1. The CDR3 is 13 residues long. Germline V CDR1 and CDR2: SGHKS, YYEKEE (reference sequence). V trimming: 4 bases; J trimming: 1 base; junction bases outside the gene matches: 1. CDR3 amino acids: CASSRQGNTEAFF. In nucleotides, the CDR3 is TGTGCCAGCAGCCGACAGGGGAACACTGAAGCTTTCTTT.

The chain carries TRBV5-5 and TRBJ1-5; TRBD1 matches at 8 bases. This CDR3 spans 16 amino acids. J lost 2 bases, V lost 1 base, and 5 bases had no gene match. Germline V lookup: CDR1 SGHKS, CDR2 YYEKEE (reference sequence). CDR3 sequence reads: CASSLLYRGGNQPQHF. CDR3 bases: TGTGCCAGCAGCTTGCTCTACAGGGGGGGCAATCAGCCCCAGCATTTT. Combining the CDR3 with reference TRBV5-5 and TRBJ1-5 gives the whole variable domain DAGVTQSPTHLIKTRGQQVTLRCSPISGHKSVSWYQQVLGQGPQFIFQYYEKEERGRGNFPDRFSARQFPNYSSELNVNALLLGDSALYLCASSLLYRGGNQPQHFGDGTRLSIL.

For the CDR3, the DNA is TGCGCCAGCAGCCGACCTACTAGCGGGGGGGCCGGCAATGAGCAGTTCTTC. This sequence encodes CASSRPTSGGAGNEQFF. This sequence joins TRBV5-1 and TRBJ2-1, with 13 bases identical to TRBD2. Germline V lookup: CDR1 SGHRS, CDR2 YFSETQ. The CDR3 spans 17 residues. The trim removed 4 bases at V and 6 bases at J, leaving 10 bases unmatched.

The rearrangement links TRBV15 to TRBJ1-2; the D is unclear. The CDR3 sequence is 15 residues long. The V end lost 4 bases, the J end lost 4 bases, and 16 bases lay between the germline ends. CDR1 is LNHNV and CDR2 is YYDKDF in the germline V gene (reference sequence). The CDR3 loop reads CATSKSLLTSYGYTF. The CDR3 DNA sequence: TGTGCCACCAGCAAGTCACTCCTAACGAGCTATGGCTACACCTTC. Supplemented by reference TRBV15 and TRBJ1-2, the full variable domain reads DAMVIQNPRYQVTQFGKPVTLSCSQTLNHNVMYWYQQKSSQAPKLLFHYYDKDFNNEADTPDNFQSRRPNTSFCFLDIRSPGLGDTAMYLCATSKSLLTSYGYTFGSGTRLTVV.

The V and J genes are TRBV27 and TRBJ1-4, with D possibly TRBD1 on 5 matching bases. CDR1 and CDR2 from the germline V gene are MNHEY and SMNVEV (reference sequence). The germline V and J ends were trimmed by 3 bases and 7 bases, with 12 bases remaining between them. The CDR3 is made up of 14 amino acids. CDR3 nucleotides: TGTGCCAGCAGTTTCCTAGGGGAACCTGAAAAACTGTTTTTT. This gives the protein CASSFLGEPEKLFF. Using reference TRBV27 and TRBJ1-4 for the parts outside the CDR3, the full variable domain is EAQVTQNPRYLITVTGKKLTVTCSQNMNHEYMSWYRQDPGLGLRQIYYSMNVEVTDKGDVPEGYKVSRKEKRNFPLILESPSPNQTSLYFCASSFLGEPEKLFFGSGTQLSVL.

This clone was picked up one time. The chain recombines TRBV5-1 with TRBJ1-1, with 7 bases fitting TRBD1. There are 14 residues in the CDR3. Germline V lookup: CDR1 SGHRS, CDR2 YFSETQ. J was trimmed by 4 bases and V by 0 bases; bases with no gene match: 3. CDR3 nucleotide sequence: TGCGCCAGCAGCTTGGCCCAGGGGGGCACTGAAGCTTTCTTT. Encoded protein: CASSLAQGGTEAFF.

In this sample, this clone turned up once. J is TRBJ1-5 and V is TRBV18; D not resolved. The germline V and J ends were trimmed by 4 bases and 0 bases, with 7 bases remaining between them. The CDR3 length is 14 residues. Germline V gives CDR1 KGHSH, CDR2 LQKENI. The CDR3 reads CASSQGASNQPQHF. DNA for the CDR3: TGTGCCAGCTCACAGGGAGCTAGCAATCAGCCCCAGCATTTT.

V usage is TRBV15 and J usage is TRBJ1-2; D perhaps matches TRBD1 (5 bases). The germline gives CDR1 LNHNV, CDR2 YYDKDF (reference sequence). CDR3 length: 15 amino acids. With 0 bases removed from V and 2 bases from J, the gap between germline ends came to 10 bases. As DNA, the CDR3 is TGTGCCACCAGCAGAGATTTGGAGGGGAACTATGGCTACACCTTC. Its protein is CATSRDLEGNYGYTF.

The J gene is TRBJ2-2, the V gene TRBV11-2; the match to TRBD2 covers 14 bases. The length of the CDR3 is 17 residues. V lost 5 bases and J lost 6; bases outside the gene matches: 8. Per the germline V gene, CDR1 is SGHAT and CDR2 is FQNNGV. The CDR3 region has the DNA TGTGCCAGCAGCCTTAGGACTAGCGGGAGGTGGGCCGGGGAGCTGTTTTTT. Translating gives CASSLRTSGRWAGELFF.

The chain employs TRBV7-2 and TRBJ2-3; TRBD2 agrees at 14 bases. Germline-derived CDR1 and CDR2 are SGHTA and FQGNSA. Germline trimming cut 5 bases from V and 1 base from J; bases unmatched to any gene: 2. The CDR3 loop spans 16 amino acids. CDR3 residues: CASSPGLAGGTDTQYF. Here the CDR3 DNA reads TGTGCCAGCAGCCCGGGACTAGCGGGGGGCACAGATACGCAGTATTTT.

The chain joins TRBV11-3 to TRBJ2-6; no clear D gene. The germline V and J ends were trimmed by 6 bases and 2 bases, with 8 bases remaining between them. CDR3 length: 14 amino acids. Germline CDR1 reads SGHNT; CDR2 reads YENEEA. CDR3 sequence reads: CASSGVPGANVLTF. CDR3 nucleotides: TGTGCCAGCAGTGGAGTACCTGGGGCCAACGTCCTGACTTTC.

J is TRBJ2-3 and V is TRBV24-1, with 7 bases fitting TRBD2. The germline V gene encodes CDR1 KGHDR and CDR2 SFDVKD. V shed 7 bases and J 4 bases; nucleotides not matched to a gene: 4. This CDR3 spans 13 amino acids. This CDR3 is CATRGGSPDTQYF. For the CDR3, the DNA is TGTGCCACCAGGGGCGGGAGCCCAGATACGCAGTATTTT.

This chain uses TRBV10-3 with TRBJ1-2; TRBD1 matches 7 bases. The J segment lost 7 bases and the V segment lost 0 bases, leaving 2 bases of the junction unmatched. Germline-derived CDR1 and CDR2 are ENHRY and SYGVKD. This CDR3 comprises 13 residues. The CDR3 is CAISESTGVGYTF. CDR3 coding DNA: TGTGCCATCAGTGAGTCCACAGGGGTTGGCTACACCTTC.

The chain uses TRBV4-1 and TRBJ1-1; 9 bases fit TRBD1. J was trimmed by 1 base and V by 7 bases; bases with no gene match: 4. The CDR3 is 14 residues long. Germline CDR1 is MGHRA and CDR2 is YSYEKL. CDR3 nucleotides: TGCGCCAGCACGCCGGGACAGGGGAACACTGAAGCTTTCTTT. Residues: CASTPGQGNTEAFF.

This chain joins TRBV29-1 and TRBJ2-3, with 10 bases that match TRBD2. The CDR3 has 15 residues. J gave up 4 bases and V 5 bases, and 9 bases lay outside the gene matches. The germline gives CDR1 SQVTM, CDR2 ANQGSEA. The DNA of the CDR3 is TGCAGCGTTAGCAAAGCGGGAGGGTCGTCAGATACGCAGTATTTT. Its translation: CSVSKAGGSSDTQYF.

The V and J genes are TRBV19 and TRBJ1-2; D is unclear. Between the trimmed V and J ends, which lost 2 bases and 3 bases, there was a span of 16 bases. CDR3 length equals 16 residues. Germline-derived CDR1 and CDR2 are LNHDA and SQIVND (reference sequence). CDR3 amino acids: CASSIRSGGSDYGYTF. The CDR3 coding sequence is TGTGCCAGTAGTATACGCAGCGGAGGGTCGGACTATGGCTACACCTTC. Combining the CDR3 with reference TRBV19 and TRBJ1-2 gives the whole variable domain DGGITQSPKYLFRKEGQNVTLSCEQNLNHDAMYWYRQDPGQGLRLIYYSQIVNDFQKGDIAEGYSVSREKKESFPLTVTSAQKNPTAFYLCASSIRSGGSDYGYTFGSGTRLTVV.